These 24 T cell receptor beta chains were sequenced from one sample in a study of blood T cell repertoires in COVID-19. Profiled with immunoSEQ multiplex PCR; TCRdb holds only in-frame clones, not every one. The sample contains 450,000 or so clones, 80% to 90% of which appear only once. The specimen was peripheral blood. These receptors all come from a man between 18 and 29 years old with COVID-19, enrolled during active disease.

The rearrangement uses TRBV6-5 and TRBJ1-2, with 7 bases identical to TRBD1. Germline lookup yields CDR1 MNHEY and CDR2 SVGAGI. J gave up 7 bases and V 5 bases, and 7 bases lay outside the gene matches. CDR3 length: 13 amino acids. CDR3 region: CASSPGRGFGYTF. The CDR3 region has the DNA TGTGCCAGCAGTCCCGGCAGGGGGTTTGGCTACACCTTC.

CDR3 bases: TGTGCCAGCAGCTATAGAGATACGCAGTATTTT. This gives the protein CASSYRDTQYF. The J gene is TRBJ2-3, the V gene TRBV12-3 or TRBV12-4; no firm D call. Trimming took 6 bases from V and 5 from J, leaving 6 bases between them. CDR3 length: 11 amino acids.

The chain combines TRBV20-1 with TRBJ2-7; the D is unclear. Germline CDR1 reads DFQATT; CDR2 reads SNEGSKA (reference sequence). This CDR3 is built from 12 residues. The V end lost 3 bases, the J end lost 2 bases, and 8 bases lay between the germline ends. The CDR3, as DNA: TGCAGTGCTAGTCGGCAGGCCTACGAGCAGTACTTC. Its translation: CSASRQAYEQYF.

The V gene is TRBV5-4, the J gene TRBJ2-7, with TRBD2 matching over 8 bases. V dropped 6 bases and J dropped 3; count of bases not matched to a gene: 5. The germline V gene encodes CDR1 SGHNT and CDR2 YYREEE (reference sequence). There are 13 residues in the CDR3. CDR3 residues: CASTTSGNYEQYF. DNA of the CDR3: TGTGCCAGCACCACTAGCGGTAACTACGAGCAGTACTTC.

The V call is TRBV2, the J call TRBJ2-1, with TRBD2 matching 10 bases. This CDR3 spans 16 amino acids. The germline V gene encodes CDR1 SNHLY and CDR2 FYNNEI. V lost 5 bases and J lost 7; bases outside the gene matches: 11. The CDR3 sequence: CASSSQAGGAGNEQFF. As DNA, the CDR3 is TGTGCCAGCAGTTCTCAAGCGGGAGGGGCGGGAAATGAGCAGTTCTTC.

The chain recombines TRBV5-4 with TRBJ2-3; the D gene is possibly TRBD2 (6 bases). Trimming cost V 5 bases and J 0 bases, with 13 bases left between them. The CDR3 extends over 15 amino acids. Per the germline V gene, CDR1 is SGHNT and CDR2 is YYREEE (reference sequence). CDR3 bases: TGTGCCAGCAGGGCGCGAGGGACTAGCACAGATACGCAGTATTTT. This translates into CASRARGTSTDTQYF.

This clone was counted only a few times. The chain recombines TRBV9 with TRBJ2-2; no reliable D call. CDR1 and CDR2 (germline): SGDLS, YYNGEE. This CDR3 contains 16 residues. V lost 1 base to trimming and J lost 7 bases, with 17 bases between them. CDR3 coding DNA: TGTGCCAGCAGCGTATTACCGGATGCGCGAGGCGGGGAGCTGTTTTTT. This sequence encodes CASSVLPDARGGELFF.

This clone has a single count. The CDR3 coding sequence is TGTGCCATCAGTGAGTCATTGCGGGGACTAGCATGCTACGAGCAGTACTTC. Its protein product is CAISESLRGLACYEQYF. This rearrangement joins TRBV10-3 to TRBJ2-7; 9 nucleotides align to TRBD2. Germline V gene sequence: CDR1 ENHRY, CDR2 SYGVKD. Trimming took 0 bases from V and 3 from J; bases not matched to a gene: 9. The CDR3 is made up of 17 amino acids.

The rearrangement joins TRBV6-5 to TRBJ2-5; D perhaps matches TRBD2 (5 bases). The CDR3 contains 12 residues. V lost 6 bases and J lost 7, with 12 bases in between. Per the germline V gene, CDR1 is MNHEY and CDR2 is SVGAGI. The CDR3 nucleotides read TGTGCCAGCAGGGCCGGGGAAGCGACCCAGTACTTC. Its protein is CASRAGEATQYF.

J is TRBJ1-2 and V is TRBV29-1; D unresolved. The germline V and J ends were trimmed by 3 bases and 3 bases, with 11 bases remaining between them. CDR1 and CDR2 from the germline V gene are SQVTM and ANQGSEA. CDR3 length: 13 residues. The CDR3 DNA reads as TGCAGCGTTGATAGGCCCGGAGACTATGGCTACACCTTC. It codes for CSVDRPGDYGYTF.

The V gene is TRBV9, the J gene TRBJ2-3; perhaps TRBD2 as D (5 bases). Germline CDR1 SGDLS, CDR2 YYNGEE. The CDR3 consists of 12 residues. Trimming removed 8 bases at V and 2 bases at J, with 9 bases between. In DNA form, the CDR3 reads TGTGCCAGTCGGGGTGACACAGATACGCAGTATTTT. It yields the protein CASRGDTDTQYF.

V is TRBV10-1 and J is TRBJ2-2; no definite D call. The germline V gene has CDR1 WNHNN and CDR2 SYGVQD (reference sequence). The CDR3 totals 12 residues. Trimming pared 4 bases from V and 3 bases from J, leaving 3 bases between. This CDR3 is CASSAYTGELFF. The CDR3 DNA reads TGCGCCAGCAGTGCGTACACCGGGGAGCTGTTTTTT.

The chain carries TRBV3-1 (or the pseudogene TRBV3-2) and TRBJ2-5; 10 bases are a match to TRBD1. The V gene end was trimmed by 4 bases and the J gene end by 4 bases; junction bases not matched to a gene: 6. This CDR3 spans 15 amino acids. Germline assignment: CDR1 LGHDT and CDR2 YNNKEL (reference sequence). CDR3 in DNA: TGTGCCAGCAGCCGCGGACAGGGGGTGGCAGAGACCCAGTACTTC. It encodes CASSRGQGVAETQYF.

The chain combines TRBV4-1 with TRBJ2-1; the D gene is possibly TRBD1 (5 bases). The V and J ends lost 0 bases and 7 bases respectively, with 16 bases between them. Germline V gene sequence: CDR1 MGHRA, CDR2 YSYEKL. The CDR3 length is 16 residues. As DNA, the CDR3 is TGCGCCAGCAGCCAAGATCTCGAGCAGGGTTGGAATGAGCAGTTCTTC. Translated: CASSQDLEQGWNEQFF.

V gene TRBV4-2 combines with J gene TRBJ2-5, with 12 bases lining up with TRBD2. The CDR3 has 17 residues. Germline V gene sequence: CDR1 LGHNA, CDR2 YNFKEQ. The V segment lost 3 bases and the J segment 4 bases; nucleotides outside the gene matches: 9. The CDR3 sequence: CASSQGASGGAAETQYF. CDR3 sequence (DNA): TGTGCCAGCAGCCAGGGCGCTAGCGGGGGGGCCGCAGAGACCCAGTACTTC.

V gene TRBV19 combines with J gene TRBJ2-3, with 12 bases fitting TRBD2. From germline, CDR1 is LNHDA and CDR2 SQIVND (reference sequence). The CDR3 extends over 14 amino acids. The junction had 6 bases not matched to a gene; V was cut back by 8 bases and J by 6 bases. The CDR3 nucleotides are TGTGCCAGTGAAGTGACTAGCGGGAGTGATACGCAGTATTTT. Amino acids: CASEVTSGSDTQYF.

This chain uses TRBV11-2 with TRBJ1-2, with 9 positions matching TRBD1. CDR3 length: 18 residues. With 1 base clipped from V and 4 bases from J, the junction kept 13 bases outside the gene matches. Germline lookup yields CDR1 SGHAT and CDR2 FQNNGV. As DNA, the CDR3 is TGTGCCAGCAGCTTAGCCCACCCTCGGGGACAGGGCGTCTATGGCTACACCTTC. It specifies CASSLAHPRGQGVYGYTF.

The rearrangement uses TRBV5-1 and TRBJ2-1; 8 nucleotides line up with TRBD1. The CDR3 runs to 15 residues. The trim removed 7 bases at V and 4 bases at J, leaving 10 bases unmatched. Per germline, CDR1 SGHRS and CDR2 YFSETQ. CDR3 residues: CASRPAGGYYNEQFF. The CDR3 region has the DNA TGCGCCAGCCGCCCAGCAGGGGGCTATTACAATGAGCAGTTCTTC.

In DNA, the CDR3 is TGTGCCAGCAGCCTAGGCGGGGGGGCAGCGACCCAGTACTTC. Translation gives CASSLGGGAATQYF. The J gene is TRBJ2-5, the V gene TRBV6-2 or TRBV6-3; 9 nucleotides match TRBD2. The CDR3 sequence is 14 residues long. V was clipped by 6 bases and J by 7 bases; unmatched bases: 9. Germline V gene data show CDR1 as MNHEY and CDR2 as SVGEGT.

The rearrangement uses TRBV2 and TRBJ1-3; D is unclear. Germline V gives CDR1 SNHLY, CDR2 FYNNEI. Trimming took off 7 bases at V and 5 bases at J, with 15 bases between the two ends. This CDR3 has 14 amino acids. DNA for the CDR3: TGTGCCAGCACCGAGGTTTCAGCACGAAACACCATATATTTT. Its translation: CASTEVSARNTIYF.

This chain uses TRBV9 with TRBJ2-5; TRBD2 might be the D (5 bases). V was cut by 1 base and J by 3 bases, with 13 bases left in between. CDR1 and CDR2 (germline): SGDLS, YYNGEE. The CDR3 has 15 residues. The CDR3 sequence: CASSVIGRAEETQYF. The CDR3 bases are TGTGCCAGCAGCGTAATCGGGCGGGCGGAAGAGACCCAGTACTTC.

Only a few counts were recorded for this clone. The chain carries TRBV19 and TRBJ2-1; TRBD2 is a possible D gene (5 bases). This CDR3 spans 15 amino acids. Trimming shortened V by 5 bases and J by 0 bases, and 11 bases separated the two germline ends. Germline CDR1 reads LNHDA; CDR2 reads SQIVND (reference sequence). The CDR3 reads CASSFGTSSYNEQFF. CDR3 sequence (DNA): TGTGCCAGTAGTTTCGGAACTAGCTCCTACAATGAGCAGTTCTTC.

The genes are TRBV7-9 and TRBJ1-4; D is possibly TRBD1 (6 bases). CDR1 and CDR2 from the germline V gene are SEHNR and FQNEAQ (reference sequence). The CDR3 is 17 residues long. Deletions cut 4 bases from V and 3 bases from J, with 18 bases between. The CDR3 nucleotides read TGTGCCAGCAGCTCCTCTTACGACAGGACCTCTAATGAAAAACTGTTTTTT. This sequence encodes CASSSSYDRTSNEKLFF. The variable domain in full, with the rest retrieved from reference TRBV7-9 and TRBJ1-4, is DTGVSQNPRHKITKRGQNVTFRCDPISEHNRLYWYRQTLGQGPEFLTYFQNEAQLEKSRLLSDRFSAERPKGSFSTLEIQRTEQGDSAMYLCASSSSYDRTSNEKLFFGSGTQLSVL.

CDR3: CASSHLPRRGYGYTF. In DNA, the CDR3 is TGCGCCAGCAGTCACCTTCCTCGGCGGGGCTATGGCTACACCTTC. The rearrangement uses TRBV23-1 and TRBJ1-2; D gene ambiguous. TRBV23-1 is treated as an ORF (open reading frame) with a function not yet certain. Trimming pared 3 bases from V and 4 bases from J, leaving 15 bases between. There are 15 residues in the CDR3.